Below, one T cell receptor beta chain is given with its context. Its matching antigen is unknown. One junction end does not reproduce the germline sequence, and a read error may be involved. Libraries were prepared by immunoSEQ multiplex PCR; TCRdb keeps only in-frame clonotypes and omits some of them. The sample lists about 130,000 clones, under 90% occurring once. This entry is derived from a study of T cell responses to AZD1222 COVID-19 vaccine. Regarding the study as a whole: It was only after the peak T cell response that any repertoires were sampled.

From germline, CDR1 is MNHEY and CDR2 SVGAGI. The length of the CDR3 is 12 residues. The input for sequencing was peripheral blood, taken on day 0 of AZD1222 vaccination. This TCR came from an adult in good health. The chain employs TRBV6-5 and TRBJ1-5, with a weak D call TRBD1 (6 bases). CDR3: CSSGAFYQPQHF. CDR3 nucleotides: TGCTCATCGGGGGCTTTTTATCAGCCCCAGCATTTT.